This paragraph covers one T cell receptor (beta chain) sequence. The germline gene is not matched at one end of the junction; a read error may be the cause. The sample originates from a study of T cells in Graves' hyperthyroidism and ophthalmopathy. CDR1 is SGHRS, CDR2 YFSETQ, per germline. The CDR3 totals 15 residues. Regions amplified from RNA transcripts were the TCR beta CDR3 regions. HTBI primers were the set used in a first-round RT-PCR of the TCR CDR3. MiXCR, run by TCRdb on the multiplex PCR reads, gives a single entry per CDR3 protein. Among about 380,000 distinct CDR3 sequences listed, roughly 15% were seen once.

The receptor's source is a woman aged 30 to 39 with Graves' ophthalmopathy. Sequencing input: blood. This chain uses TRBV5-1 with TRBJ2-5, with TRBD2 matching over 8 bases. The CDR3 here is CAGSLTAGGQETQYF. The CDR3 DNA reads TGCGCCGGCAGCTTGACGGCGGGGGGTCAAGAGACCCAGTACTTC. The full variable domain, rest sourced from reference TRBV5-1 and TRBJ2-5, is KAGVTQTPRYLIKTRGQQVTLSCSPISGHRSVSWYQQTPGQGLQFLFEYFSETQRNKGNFPGRFSGRQFSNSRSEMNVSTLELGDSALYLCAGSLTAGGQETQYFGPGTRLLVL.